The 10 T cell receptor beta chains in this list originate from one sample, sequenced in a study of shared clonotypes between healthy human individuals. Assay used: immunoSEQ multiplex PCR; TCRdb lists only in-frame clones, some missing. The sample records roughly 2.5 million clones, around 90% being singletons. Sequences were obtained from naive CD4+ T cells sorted from blood. Subset denoted: CD45RA+ positively selected. The source is a man aged 18 to 30 in good health.

The chain has TRBV4-2 and TRBJ2-3, with TRBD2 matching over 13 bases. V was pared by 5 bases and J by 1 base, with 6 bases of the junction left unmatched. CDR1 and CDR2 (germline): LGHNA, YNFKEQ. This CDR3 contains 17 residues. The CDR3 DNA is TGTGCCAGCAGCAGGACTAGCGGGGGAGACCGCACAGATACGCAGTATTTT. Protein: CASSRTSGGDRTDTQYF.

The J gene is TRBJ2-4, the V gene TRBV10-1; TRBD2 is a possible D gene (6 bases). The CDR3 is 15 residues long. The germline V gene has CDR1 WNHNN and CDR2 SYGVQD (reference sequence). Trimming cost V 6 bases and J 8 bases, with 20 bases left between them. Here the CDR3 DNA reads TGCGCCAGCAGCCCACGCGGGGCTTTTGGAGACATTCAGTACTTC. Its translation is CASSPRGAFGDIQYF.

J is TRBJ2-6 and V is TRBV4-1, with TRBD1 matching over 7 bases. Germline loops: CDR1 MGHRA, CDR2 YSYEKL. The length of the CDR3 is 18 residues. Germline trimming cut 3 bases from V and 0 bases from J; bases unmatched to any gene: 8. The CDR3 nucleotides read TGCGCCAGCAGCCACCTGACAGGGTCGACCTCTGGGGCCAACGTCCTGACTTTC. Residues: CASSHLTGSTSGANVLTF.

The chain carries TRBV5-8 and TRBJ1-2, with D tentatively TRBD1 (5 bases). The CDR3 consists of 12 residues. V gave up 7 bases and J gave up 1 base, with 8 bases separating them. CDR1 is SGHTS, CDR2 YDEGEE, per germline. In DNA form, the CDR3 reads TGTGCCAGCCGACAGAATAACTATGGCTACACCTTC. Translated: CASRQNNYGYTF.

The chain employs TRBV27 and TRBJ2-7, with 11 bases that match TRBD2. The J segment lost 9 bases and the V segment lost 4 bases, leaving 11 bases of the junction unmatched. The CDR3 is 15 residues long. The germline CDR1 and CDR2 sequences are MNHEY and SMNVEV (reference sequence). As DNA, the CDR3 is TGTGCCAGCAGTTCGCGGACTAGCGGGCCACGGGGGCAGTACTTC. Amino acid sequence: CASSSRTSGPRGQYF.

The rearrangement uses TRBV11-2 and TRBJ2-7; maybe TRBD2 (6 bases). V dropped 5 bases and J dropped 3 bases, with 23 bases sitting between them. The CDR3 is made up of 17 amino acids. Germline-derived CDR1 and CDR2 are SGHAT and FQNNGV. Here the CDR3 DNA reads TGTGCCAGCAGCCCAGCATGGGCCGGGAGTTTGTTCTACGAGCAGTACTTC. Amino acid sequence: CASSPAWAGSLFYEQYF. Filled out from reference TRBV11-2 and TRBJ2-7, the complete variable domain reads EAGVAQSPRYKIIEKRQSVAFWCNPISGHATLYWYQQILGQGPKLLIQFQNNGVVDDSQLPKDRFSAERLKGVDSTLKIQPAKLEDSAVYLCASSPAWAGSLFYEQYFGPGTRLTVT.

A word on this clone: Different DNA sequences within this sample yield the same CDR3. The chain links TRBV19 to TRBJ1-5; 8 nucleotides line up with TRBD1. V shed 5 bases, J shed 7 bases, and the junction held 4 bases outside the gene matches. The CDR3 sequence is 13 residues long. Per germline, CDR1 LNHDA and CDR2 SQIVND (reference sequence). CDR3: CASSDTGGQPQHF. The CDR3 coding sequence is TGTGCCAGTAGTGATACAGGGGGGCAGCCCCAGCATTTT.

The rearrangement uses TRBV5-1 and TRBJ1-5; D gene uncertain. The CDR3 contains 15 residues. Trimming took off 0 bases at V and 4 bases at J, with 11 bases between the two ends. The germline V gene encodes CDR1 SGHRS and CDR2 YFSETQ. CDR3 protein: CASSLGPLGNQPQHF. CDR3 DNA sequence: TGCGCCAGCAGCTTGGGGCCTTTGGGGAATCAGCCCCAGCATTTT.

The chain couples TRBV11-2 to TRBJ2-5, with D tentatively TRBD1 or TRBD2 (5 bases each). The V and J ends lost 1 base and 4 bases respectively, with 13 bases between them. Germline loops: CDR1 SGHAT, CDR2 FQNNGV. CDR3 length: 15 amino acids. DNA of the CDR3: TGTGCCAGCAGCTTAGGGCCAGGGACGGGAGAGACCCAGTACTTC. Translation: CASSLGPGTGETQYF.

This clone was found a few times. The chain is built from TRBV19 and TRBJ1-2, with a possible D match to TRBD1 (5 bases). The germline V and J ends were trimmed by 3 bases and 7 bases, with 21 bases remaining between them. The CDR3 length is 16 residues. The V gene's germline CDR1 is LNHDA and CDR2 SQIVND (reference sequence). The CDR3 DNA follows: TGTGCCAGTAGTATCGCCCCCGGGACGGCCGTCGGTGGCTACACCTTC. Translating gives CASSIAPGTAVGGYTF.